There are many counts of the clone carrying this T cell receptor beta chain. Its antigen is not known. The germline CDR1 and CDR2 sequences are SEHNR and FQNEAQ (reference sequence). Trimming stripped 3 bases from V and 4 bases from J, with 5 bases between. CDR3 length: 12 amino acids. Tagging with unique molecular identifiers was applied to individual cDNA molecules. TCRdb redid the calling of the 5' RACE reads with MiXCR, one entry per CDR3 protein. The table lists 35,000 to 45,000 distinct CDR3 sequences, approximately 5.9% of them singletons. The data were taken from a study of early T cells in non-severe SARS-CoV-2 infection. Overall study: With bulk RNA from unsorted whole blood as input, sequencing yielded unpaired chains.

Overall study results and limits: Clonotype matching in VDJdb favored anti-spike CD8 responses and did not capture private and CD4 specificities.

The sample in question was whole blood, obtained at baseline. J is TRBJ2-3 and V is TRBV7-9, with unresolved D. The sequence derives from an adult who was a healthcare worker with PCR-confirmed SARS-CoV-2 infection or an uninfected control (not recorded which). The CDR3 protein is CASSFSADTQYF. The CDR3 DNA sequence: TGTGCCAGCAGCTTTTCGGCAGATACGCAGTATTTT.